The present T cell receptor beta chain was sequenced within a study of PD-1 blockade in classical Hodgkin lymphoma. On this clone itself: Its antigen is as yet unknown.

Every single patient, without exception, relapsed after autologous stem cell transplantation, and brentuximab vedotin exposure varied. Notes on the study in general: The CD4+ diversity rise by C4D1 was clearest in complete responders.

Method: immunoSEQ multiplex PCR; TCRdb's copy keeps in-frame clones and lacks some. The sample lists 50,000 or so clones, approximately 90% occurring once. Germline CDR1 and CDR2: SEHNR and FQNEAQ (reference sequence). V lost 5 bases and J 2 bases, leaving 13 bases between the germline ends. This CDR3 comprises 15 residues. The genes are TRBV7-9 and TRBJ1-5; a weak D match, TRBD1 (6 bases). This sequence was found in a human donor with classical Hodgkin lymphoma. Material: peripheral blood mononuclear cells (PBMCs), obtained before the second cycle of nivolumab. CDR3 DNA sequence: TGTGCCAGCAGCCCCCAGGGGAGTGGCAATCAGCCCCAGCATTTT. Protein: CASSPQGSGNQPQHF.